This is a list of T cell receptor beta chains from one sample in a study of T cells after yellow fever vaccination. TCRdb reprocessed the 5' RACE reads with MiXCR, giving one entry per CDR3 protein. The sample gives roughly 50,000 distinct CDR3 sequences, less than 9% of which show up once; 28% is in the top ten. Here the sequenced sample was CD8+ T cells sorted from PBMCs, taken roughly 14 days after the first yellow fever vaccination. All receptors come from a man between 18 and 29 years old who received the YFV17D yellow fever vaccine. CDR3s include the opening cysteine and the closing phenylalanine or tryptophan. Each record gives: J gene, V gene, D gene, clone size, CDR3 DNA, CDR3 protein. D genes are given only for firm matches. Size tells how often a clone was seen (once, few, many) or the class of an expanded clone, and some rows leave it out.

TRBJ2-1	TRBV21-1	.	many	TGTGCCAGCAGCAAATCGGGGAAGCAGTTCTTC	CASSKSGKQFF
TRBJ2-7	TRBV5-6	.	few	TGTGCCAGCAGCTATACGTTAGAGGGGTCTCAGGACGAGCAGTACTTC	CASSYTLEGSQDEQYF
TRBJ2-1	TRBV18	.	.	TGTGCCAGCTCACCCTTCCCGTCCTACAATGAGCAGTTCTTC	CASSPFPSYNEQFF
TRBJ2-2	TRBV7-2	.	many	TGTGCCAGCAGCTCCTCCGGGGCGAGCACCGGGGAGCTGTTTTTT	CASSSSGASTGELFF
TRBJ1-5	TRBV5-1	.	many	TGCGCCAGCAGCTTGGACGGGGGAGACAATCAGCCCCAGCATTTT	CASSLDGGDNQPQHF
TRBJ1-2	TRBV3-1	TRBD1	.	TGTGCCAGCAGCCAATTGAAAGGGACAGGGGACGGCTACACCTTC	CASSQLKGTGDGYTF
TRBJ2-1	TRBV27	.	medium-sized	TGTGCCAGCAGTCAGGGGAGTAGAGTCAATGAGCAGTTCTTC	CASSQGSRVNEQFF
TRBJ1-2	TRBV29-1	.	many	TGCAGCGTTGATTTAGGCGTCTCAGCTAACTATGGCTACACCTTC	CSVDLGVSANYGYTF
TRBJ1-2	TRBV25-1	TRBD1	many	TGTGCCAGCAGTGACGGGACAGCTTACTATGGCTACACCTTC	CASSDGTAYYGYTF
TRBJ2-3	TRBV7-6	.	many	TGTGCCAGCAGCCAAGCGGGCGGGCGTGGAGATACGCAGTATTTT	CASSQAGGRGDTQYF
TRBJ2-1	TRBV28	TRBD2	many	TGTGCCAGCAGTGTCCAGACTAGCAGGCATGAGCAGTTCTTC	CASSVQTSRHEQFF